Below, 24 T cell receptor beta chains from the same sample are listed, as sequenced in a study of identical twins. TCRdb analysed the 5' RACE reads with MiXCR anew, one entry per CDR3 protein. The sample includes approximately 490,000 distinct CDR3 sequences, about 22% of them seen just once. This same sample was also part of a study on yellow fever vaccine responses in identical twins.

Sequencing was performed on CD4+ T cells sorted from blood. All receptors come from a woman aged 18-30 years in good health.

The CDR3 spells CAINGGAGTDTQYF. Written as DNA, the CDR3 is TGTGCCATCAACGGGGGCGCTGGCACAGATACGCAGTATTTT. V usage is TRBV10-3 and J usage is TRBJ2-3; D possibly uses TRBD1 or TRBD2 (6 bases each). Germline loops: CDR1 ENHRY, CDR2 SYGVKD. Trimming cost V 7 bases and J 1 base, with 12 bases left between them. This CDR3 comprises 14 residues.

The table lists this clonotype with a few counts. The V call is TRBV20-1, the J call TRBJ1-6; D not certain. This CDR3 region has 13 residues. Per germline, CDR1 DFQATT and CDR2 SNEGSKA (reference sequence). The V and J ends lost 3 bases and 4 bases respectively, with 7 bases between them. CDR3 bases: TGCAGTGCTAGGGCGGCTTATAATTCACCCCTCCACTTT. It is translated as CSARAAYNSPLHF.

The chain combines TRBV20-1 with TRBJ1-6, with D possibly TRBD1 on 6 matching bases. Germline V CDR1 and CDR2: DFQATT, SNEGSKA (reference sequence). This CDR3 has 16 amino acids. The V end was cut by 4 bases, the J end by 6 bases, with 19 bases between. The CDR3 region is CSATREGGAVNSPLHF. CDR3 DNA: TGCAGTGCTACCCGGGAGGGGGGAGCTGTTAATTCACCCCTCCACTTT.

J is TRBJ2-7 and V is TRBV6-1; TRBD2 agrees at 7 bases. The junction had 6 bases not matched to a gene; V was cut back by 3 bases and J by 4 bases. Germline CDR1 MNHNS, CDR2 SASEGT. The CDR3 has 14 amino acids. The CDR3 nucleotides are TGTGCCAGCAGTGACGGCGGGGGACCTTACGAGCAGTACGTC. Translated: CASSDGGGPYEQYV.

The CDR3 is CASSFGGPEAAFF. Written as DNA, the CDR3 is TGTGCCAGCAGTTTCGGGGGTCCAGAAGCGGCTTTCTTT. This chain connects TRBV12-3 or TRBV12-4 to TRBJ1-1, with a weak D call TRBD1 (5 bases). The V end was cut by 3 bases, the J end by 11 bases, with 16 bases between. This CDR3 is built from 13 residues.

The rearrangement joins TRBV5-1 to TRBJ2-1, with 14 bases aligning to TRBD2. The germline V gene encodes CDR1 SGHRS and CDR2 YFSETQ. CDR3 length equals 16 residues. With V trimmed by 0 bases and J by 11 bases, 7 bases remained unmatched. The CDR3 DNA follows: TGCGCCAGCAGCTTGGTGGGGACTAGCGGGAGTCCTAAGCAGTTCTTC. Its translation is CASSLVGTSGSPKQFF. The whole variable domain, filled in from reference TRBV5-1 and TRBJ2-1, reads KAGVTQTPRYLIKTRGQQVTLSCSPISGHRSVSWYQQTPGQGLQFLFEYFSETQRNKGNFPGRFSGRQFSNSRSEMNVSTLELGDSALYLCASSLVGTSGSPKQFFGPGTRLTVL.

The chain recombines TRBV24-1 with TRBJ2-3; possible D gene TRBD1, 6 bases. CDR3 length equals 14 residues. The V gene's germline CDR1 is KGHDR and CDR2 SFDVKD. Trimming pared 3 bases from V and 3 bases from J, leaving 9 bases between. In nucleotides, the CDR3 is TGTGCCACCAGTGATAATACAGGGACAGATACGCAGTATTTT. Amino acids: CATSDNTGTDTQYF.

The chain employs TRBV7-2 and TRBJ2-7; possible D gene TRBD2, 5 bases. Per the germline V gene, CDR1 is SGHTA and CDR2 is FQGNSA. Deletions cut 1 base from V and 0 bases from J, with 13 bases between. The CDR3 spans 16 residues. The CDR3 DNA reads TGTGCCAGCAGCTTAGGGGCAGCGGTGCCCTCCTACGAGCAGTACTTC. Its protein product is CASSLGAAVPSYEQYF. The full variable domain, rest sourced from reference TRBV7-2 and TRBJ2-7, is GAGVSQSPSNKVTEKGKDVELRCDPISGHTALYWYRQSLGQGLEFLIYFQGNSAPDKSGLPSDRFSAERTGGSVSTLTIQRTQQEDSAVYLCASSLGAAVPSYEQYFGPGTRLTVT.

The rearrangement joins TRBV20-1 to TRBJ2-1, with 10 bases that match TRBD2. CDR3 length: 17 amino acids. The V segment lost 6 bases and the J segment 3 bases; nucleotides outside the gene matches: 14. CDR1 and CDR2 from the germline V gene are DFQATT and SNEGSKA (reference sequence). CDR3 DNA sequence: TGCAGTGCAAGTCTAGCGGGGGTAACGGACTACTACAATGAGCAGTTCTTC. Its translation is CSASLAGVTDYYNEQFF.

This clonotype has only a few counts. The chain uses TRBV12-3 or TRBV12-4 and TRBJ2-1; 11 positions match TRBD2. The V gene end was trimmed by 5 bases and the J gene end by 7 bases; junction bases not matched to a gene: 7. The CDR3 length is 15 residues. DNA of the CDR3: TGTGCCAGCAGTACGACTAGCGGGAAGGCGAATGAGCAGTTCTTC. It translates to CASSTTSGKANEQFF.

The rearrangement joins TRBV28 to TRBJ2-2, with D possibly TRBD1 on 5 matching bases. The CDR3 is made up of 18 amino acids. Per germline, CDR1 MDHEN and CDR2 SYDVKM. V gave up 4 bases and J gave up 0 bases, with 18 bases separating them. CDR3 residues: CASSSSGRVTTNTGELFF. In DNA, the CDR3 is TGTGCCAGCAGTTCCTCGGGCAGGGTAACGACGAACACCGGGGAGCTGTTTTTT.

This clonotype was seen a handful of times. The chain employs TRBV6-1 and TRBJ1-1, with D unclear. This CDR3 region has 11 residues. Germline V gives CDR1 MNHNS, CDR2 SASEGT. Trimming shortened V by 5 bases and J by 8 bases, and 9 bases separated the two germline ends. The CDR3 loop reads CASSIIMEAFF. DNA of the CDR3: TGTGCCAGCAGTATCATCATGGAAGCTTTCTTT.

The rearrangement uses TRBV5-1 and TRBJ2-5; TRBD2 matches at 7 bases. This CDR3 is built from 16 residues. Germline values: CDR1 SGHRS, CDR2 YFSETQ. The trim removed 3 bases at V and 2 bases at J, leaving 10 bases unmatched. Here the CDR3 reads CASSWGGTTQQETQYF. CDR3 DNA sequence: TGCGCCAGCAGCTGGGGGGGGACTACCCAACAAGAGACCCAGTACTTC.

This chain joins TRBV11-2 and TRBJ2-3; 9 bases are a match to TRBD1. V lost 6 bases, J lost 2 bases, and 6 bases stayed unmatched. Per germline, CDR1 SGHAT and CDR2 FQNNGV. This CDR3 comprises 15 residues. CDR3 coding DNA: TGTGCCAGCAGTAGACAGGGGGTTATCACAGATACGCAGTATTTT. Protein sequence: CASSRQGVITDTQYF.

This clonotype was counted only a few times. This chain connects TRBV25-1 to TRBJ2-3, with 9 bases lining up with TRBD1. This CDR3 spans 15 amino acids. Germline V gene data show CDR1 as MGHDK and CDR2 as SYGVNS. V was pared by 8 bases and J by 4 bases, with 10 bases of the junction left unmatched. CDR3 nucleotide sequence: TGTGCCAGCGGACCAGGGGACAGGGAGGCAGATACGCAGTATTTT. It specifies CASGPGDREADTQYF. The full variable domain, in which reference TRBV25-1 and TRBJ2-3 provide the parts outside the CDR3, is EADIYQTPRYLVIGTGKKITLECSQTMGHDKMYWYQQDPGMELHLIHYSYGVNSTEKGDLSSESTVSRIRTEHFPLTLESARPSHTSQYLCASGPGDREADTQYFGPGTRLTVL.

This chain joins TRBV15 and TRBJ2-5, with a possible D match to TRBD2 (5 bases). The CDR3 loop spans 17 amino acids. Germline CDR1 LNHNV, CDR2 YYDKDF (reference sequence). With 0 bases removed from V and 1 base from J, the gap between germline ends came to 15 bases. Written as DNA, the CDR3 is TGTGCCACCAGCAGAGATCGGGCGGGCAACCTCCAAGAGACCCAGTACTTC. Protein product: CATSRDRAGNLQETQYF.

The rearrangement links TRBV5-6 to TRBJ1-5; unclear D gene. Germline CDR1 reads SGHDT; CDR2 reads YYEEEE. V was clipped by 4 bases and J by 1 base, with 12 bases between them. This CDR3 region has 15 residues. CDR3 protein: CASSPTPGSNQPQHF. The CDR3, as DNA: TGTGCCAGCAGCCCAACACCCGGGAGCAATCAGCCCCAGCATTTT.

The gene calls are TRBV7-6 and TRBJ2-4; D not resolved. The CDR3 covers 17 residues. Germline CDR1 reads SGHVS; CDR2 reads FNYEAQ. Trimming stripped 8 bases from V and 3 bases from J, with 23 bases between. In nucleotides, the CDR3 is TGTGCCAGCCTAAGATACTTCAGGAAGGCCTTCAAAAACATTCAGTACTTC. Protein sequence: CASLRYFRKAFKNIQYF.

This chain uses TRBV27 with TRBJ2-1; D possibly corresponds to TRBD2 (5 bases). Germline CDR1 is MNHEY and CDR2 is SMNVEV (reference sequence). This CDR3 has 11 amino acids. Trimming removed 0 bases at V and 11 bases at J, with 5 bases between. The CDR3 region is CASSLSGKQFF. The CDR3 DNA sequence: TGTGCCAGCAGTTTATCCGGGAAGCAGTTCTTC.

The chain recombines TRBV27 with TRBJ2-3; the D is unclear. V lost 2 bases and J 4 bases, leaving 10 bases between the germline ends. Germline V gene lookup returns CDR1 MNHEY and CDR2 SMNVEV (reference sequence). There are 14 residues in the CDR3. DNA for the CDR3: TGTGCCAGCAGTTTACAGTTTTCAGCAGATACGCAGTATTTT. Its protein product is CASSLQFSADTQYF.

The V and J genes are TRBV5-5 and TRBJ2-2, with 11 bases that match TRBD2. Trimming removed 4 bases from V and 5 bases from J; junction bases left unmatched: 10. The CDR3 is made up of 17 amino acids. CDR1 and CDR2 (germline): SGHKS, YYEKEE (reference sequence). In DNA, the CDR3 is TGTGCCAGCAGCCGAAAACTACTAGCGGGAGAGACCGGGGAGCTGTTTTTT. It encodes CASSRKLLAGETGELFF.

This clonotype was detected a few times. This rearrangement joins TRBV7-6 to TRBJ2-7, with D tentatively TRBD2 (5 bases). The length of the CDR3 is 15 residues. Germline assignment: CDR1 SGHVS and CDR2 FNYEAQ. Deletions cut 4 bases from V and 5 bases from J, with 18 bases between. The CDR3 bases are TGTGCCAGCAGCTCCCCTTATCGGGATAGAAACGAGCAGTACTTC. Translating gives CASSSPYRDRNEQYF.

The V call is TRBV6-5, the J call TRBJ1-2; no definite D call. Germline V gene sequence: CDR1 MNHEY, CDR2 SVGAGI. Trimming cost V 4 bases and J 6 bases, with 9 bases left between them. CDR3 length equals 12 residues. For the CDR3, the DNA is TGTGCCAGCAGTTCCTACATGAATGGCTACACCTTC. Translation: CASSSYMNGYTF.

The V call is TRBV19, the J call TRBJ1-1; D call uncertain. CDR3 length: 14 residues. Germline values: CDR1 LNHDA, CDR2 SQIVND (reference sequence). The V gene lost 2 bases and the J gene lost 4 bases, with 11 bases spanning the gap. The DNA of the CDR3 is TGTGCCAGTAGTATAACTCCCCGTGCCACTGAAGCTTTCTTT. Its protein product is CASSITPRATEAFF. Full variable domain (outside the CDR3, taken from reference TRBV19 and TRBJ1-1): DGGITQSPKYLFRKEGQNVTLSCEQNLNHDAMYWYRQDPGQGLRLIYYSQIVNDFQKGDIAEGYSVSREKKESFPLTVTSAQKNPTAFYLCASSITPRATEAFFGQGTRLTVV.